This TCR beta chain was obtained from a study of blood T cell repertoires in COVID-19. Study as a whole: Collection of acute and convalescent COVID-19 samples took place in the United States, Italy and Spain. T cells, B-cell-depleted T cells, or PBMCs provided the cDNA or gDNA that served as material.

The table came from immunoSEQ multiplex PCR; TCRdb's copy has only in-frame clones and leaves some out. The data hold some 20,000 clones, with about 83% observed a single time. Germline V gene data show CDR1 as SGHTA and CDR2 as FQGTGA. Germline trimming cut 0 bases from V and 6 bases from J; bases unmatched to any gene: 5. The CDR3 has 14 amino acids. The chain carries TRBV7-3 and TRBJ2-7; 7 bases agree with TRBD1. Sample: peripheral blood. This TCR came from a human donor in a cohort sampled during active COVID-19. CDR3 nucleotide sequence: TGTGCCAGCAGCTTAACCCCGACAGGGAGCGAGCAGTACTTC. As protein: CASSLTPTGSEQYF.